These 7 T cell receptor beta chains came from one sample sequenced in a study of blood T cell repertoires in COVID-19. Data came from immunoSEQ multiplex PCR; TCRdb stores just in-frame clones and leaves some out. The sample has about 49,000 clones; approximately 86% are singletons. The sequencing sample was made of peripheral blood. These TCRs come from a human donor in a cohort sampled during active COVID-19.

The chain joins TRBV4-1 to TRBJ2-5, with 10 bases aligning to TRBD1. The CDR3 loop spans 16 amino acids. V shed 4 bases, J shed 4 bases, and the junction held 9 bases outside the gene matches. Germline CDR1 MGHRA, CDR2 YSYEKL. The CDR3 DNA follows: TGCGCCAGCAGCCGGGGAGGACAGGGGGGAAGAGAGACCCAGTACTTC. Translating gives CASSRGGQGGRETQYF.

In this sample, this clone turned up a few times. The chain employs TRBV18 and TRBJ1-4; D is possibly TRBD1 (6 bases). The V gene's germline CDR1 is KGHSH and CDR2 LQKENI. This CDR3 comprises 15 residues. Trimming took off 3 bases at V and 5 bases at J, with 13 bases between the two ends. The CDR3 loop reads CASSPLTGWNEKLFF. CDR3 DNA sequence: TGTGCCAGCTCACCTCTGACAGGATGGAATGAAAAACTGTTTTTT.

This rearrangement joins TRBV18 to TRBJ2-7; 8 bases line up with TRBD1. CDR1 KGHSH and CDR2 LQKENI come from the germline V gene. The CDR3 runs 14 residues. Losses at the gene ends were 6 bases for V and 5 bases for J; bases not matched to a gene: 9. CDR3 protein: CASSGGGQGNEQYF. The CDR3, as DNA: TGTGCCAGCTCGGGGGGAGGACAGGGAAACGAGCAGTACTTC.

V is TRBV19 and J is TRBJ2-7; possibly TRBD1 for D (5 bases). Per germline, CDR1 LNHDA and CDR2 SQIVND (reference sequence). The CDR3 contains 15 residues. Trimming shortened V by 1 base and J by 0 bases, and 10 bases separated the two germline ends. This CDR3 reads CASSIGQGTSYEQYF. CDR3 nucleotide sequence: TGTGCCAGTAGTATAGGTCAGGGCACCTCCTACGAGCAGTACTTC.

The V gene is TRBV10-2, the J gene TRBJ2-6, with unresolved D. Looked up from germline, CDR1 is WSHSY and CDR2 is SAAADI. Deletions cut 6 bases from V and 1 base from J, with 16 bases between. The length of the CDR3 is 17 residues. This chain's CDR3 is CASSEPTAVSGANVLTF. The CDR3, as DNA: TGCGCCAGCAGCGAACCTACTGCGGTTTCTGGGGCCAACGTCCTGACTTTC.

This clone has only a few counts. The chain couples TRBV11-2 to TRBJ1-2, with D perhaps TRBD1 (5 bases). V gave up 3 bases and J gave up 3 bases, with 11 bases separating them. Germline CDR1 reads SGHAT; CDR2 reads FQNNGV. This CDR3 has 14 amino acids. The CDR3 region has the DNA TGTGCCAGCAGCTTGGGGACTGCCTACTATGGCTACACCTTC. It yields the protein CASSLGTAYYGYTF.

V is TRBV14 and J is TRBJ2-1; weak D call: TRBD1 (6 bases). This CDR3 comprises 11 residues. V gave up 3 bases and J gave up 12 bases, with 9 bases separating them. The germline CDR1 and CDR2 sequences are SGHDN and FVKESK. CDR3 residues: CASSQTTGQFF. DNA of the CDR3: TGTGCCAGCAGCCAGACGACAGGGCAGTTCTTC.